This T cell receptor beta chain was recovered during a study of cytomegalovirus exposure and HLA in healthy donors. Notes on the study in general: It is likely that the observed cluster of highly shared sequence variants was a sequencing artifact. HLA alleles showed associations with around 15,000 TCR beta sequences in a later analysis, at a 0.05 false discovery rate.

Looked up from germline, CDR1 is SGDLS and CDR2 is YYNGEE. Deletions cut 4 bases from V and 8 bases from J, with 15 bases between. The CDR3 is 13 amino acids. Concerning this clone: Its antigen remains unidentified.

13 Jbeta primers and 60 Vbeta primers were used for the PCR. Sequencing was performed with immunoSEQ multiplex PCR; in TCRdb, only in-frame clones are kept and a portion is missing. The sample gives approximately 130,000 clones, 65% to 85% of which show up once; 1% to 1.5% is in the top ten. This receptor was taken from a man between 45 and 60 years old in good health and CMV-seronegative. The chain has TRBV9 and TRBJ1-2; possibly TRBD1 for D (6 bases). Sequencing was carried out using PBMCs. The chain's CDR3 is CASSTTGFGGYTF. DNA of the CDR3: TGTGCCAGCAGCACTACAGGGTTCGGCGGCTACACCTTC.